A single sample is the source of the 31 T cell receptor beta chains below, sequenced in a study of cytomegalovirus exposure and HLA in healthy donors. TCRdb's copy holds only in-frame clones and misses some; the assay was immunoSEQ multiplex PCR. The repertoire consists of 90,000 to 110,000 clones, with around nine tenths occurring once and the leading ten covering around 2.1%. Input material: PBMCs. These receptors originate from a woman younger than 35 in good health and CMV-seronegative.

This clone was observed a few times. CDR3: CASSYSSGGGMYEQYF. The CDR3 DNA reads as TGTGCCAGCAGTTACTCTTCGGGGGGAGGGATGTACGAGCAGTACTTC. The chain uses TRBV6-6 and TRBJ2-7; the match to TRBD2 covers 7 bases. Germline V gene sequence: CDR1 MNHNY, CDR2 SVGAGI (reference sequence). The CDR3 has 16 amino acids. The ends lost 0 bases at V and 4 bases at J; junction bases unmatched: 9.

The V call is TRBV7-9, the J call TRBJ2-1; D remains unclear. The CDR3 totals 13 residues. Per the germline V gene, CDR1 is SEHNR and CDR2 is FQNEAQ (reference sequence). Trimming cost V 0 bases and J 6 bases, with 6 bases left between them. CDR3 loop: CASSLAASNEQFF. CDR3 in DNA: TGTGCCAGCAGCTTAGCCGCCAGCAATGAGCAGTTCTTC.

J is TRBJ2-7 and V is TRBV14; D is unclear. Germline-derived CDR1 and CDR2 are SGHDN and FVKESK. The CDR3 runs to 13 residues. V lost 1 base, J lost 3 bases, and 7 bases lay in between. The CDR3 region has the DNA TGTGCCAGCAGCCAAGTTCGGTTCTACGAGCAGTACTTC. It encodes CASSQVRFYEQYF.

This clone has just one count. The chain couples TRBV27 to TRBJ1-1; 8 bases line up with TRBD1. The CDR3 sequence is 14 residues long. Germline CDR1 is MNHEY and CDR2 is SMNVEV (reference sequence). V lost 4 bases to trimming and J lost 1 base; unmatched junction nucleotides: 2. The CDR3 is CASSSGTGNTEAFF. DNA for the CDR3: TGTGCCAGCAGTTCAGGGACAGGGAACACTGAAGCTTTCTTT.

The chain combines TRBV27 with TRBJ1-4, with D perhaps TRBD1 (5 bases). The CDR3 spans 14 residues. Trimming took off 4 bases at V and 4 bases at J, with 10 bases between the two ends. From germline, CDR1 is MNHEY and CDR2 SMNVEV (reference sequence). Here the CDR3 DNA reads TGTGCCAGCAGTTCCGGGGACTATAATGAAAAACTGTTTTTT. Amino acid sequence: CASSSGDYNEKLFF.

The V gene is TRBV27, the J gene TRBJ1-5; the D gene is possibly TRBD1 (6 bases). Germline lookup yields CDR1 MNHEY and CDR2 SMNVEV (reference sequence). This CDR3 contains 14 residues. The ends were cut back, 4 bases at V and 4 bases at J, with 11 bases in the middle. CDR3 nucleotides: TGTGCCAGCAGTTGGGGGGGCGCGAATCAGCCCCAGCATTTT. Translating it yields CASSWGGANQPQHF.

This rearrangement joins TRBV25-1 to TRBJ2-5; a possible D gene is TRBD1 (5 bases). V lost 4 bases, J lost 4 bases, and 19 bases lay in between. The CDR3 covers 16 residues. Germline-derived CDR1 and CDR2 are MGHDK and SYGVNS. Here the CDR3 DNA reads TGTGCCAGCAGTGCCTCCCGCAGGGCGGCCGGAGAGACCCAGTACTTC. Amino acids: CASSASRRAAGETQYF.

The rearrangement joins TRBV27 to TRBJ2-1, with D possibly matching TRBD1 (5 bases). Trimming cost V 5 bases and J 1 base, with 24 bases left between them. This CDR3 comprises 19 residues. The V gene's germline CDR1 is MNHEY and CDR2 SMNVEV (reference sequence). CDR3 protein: CASSPRVYRTTKSYNEQFF. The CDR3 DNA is TGTGCCAGCAGTCCCAGGGTTTACCGAACTACCAAGTCCTACAATGAGCAGTTCTTC.

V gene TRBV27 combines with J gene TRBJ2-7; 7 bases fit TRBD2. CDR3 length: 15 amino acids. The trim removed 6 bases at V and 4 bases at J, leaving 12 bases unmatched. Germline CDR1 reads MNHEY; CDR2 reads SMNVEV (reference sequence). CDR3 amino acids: CASRPMGGERYEQYF. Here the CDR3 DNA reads TGTGCCAGCAGACCCATGGGGGGGGAGAGGTACGAGCAGTACTTC.

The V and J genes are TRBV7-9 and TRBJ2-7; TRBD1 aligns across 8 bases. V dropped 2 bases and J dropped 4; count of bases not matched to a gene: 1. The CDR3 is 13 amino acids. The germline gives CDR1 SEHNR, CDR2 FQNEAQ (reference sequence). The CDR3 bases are TGTGCCAGCAGCTTACAGGGGGCATACGAGCAGTACTTC. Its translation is CASSLQGAYEQYF.

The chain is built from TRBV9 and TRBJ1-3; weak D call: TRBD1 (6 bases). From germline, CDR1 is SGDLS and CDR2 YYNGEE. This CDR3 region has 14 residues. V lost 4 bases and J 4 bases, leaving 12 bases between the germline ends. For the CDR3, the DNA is TGTGCCAGCAGCTCACAGACAGGAGGAAACACCATATATTTT. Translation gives CASSSQTGGNTIYF.

The CDR3 nucleotides read TGTGCCAGCAGCTTGGGAGGGACAGGACCCTCCTACGAGCAGTACTTC. Its translation is CASSLGGTGPSYEQYF. The chain uses TRBV5-4 and TRBJ2-7, with 8 nucleotides matching TRBD1. CDR3 length: 16 amino acids. V lost 0 bases, J lost 0 bases, and 5 bases stayed unmatched. Germline V gene data show CDR1 as SGHNT and CDR2 as YYREEE (reference sequence).

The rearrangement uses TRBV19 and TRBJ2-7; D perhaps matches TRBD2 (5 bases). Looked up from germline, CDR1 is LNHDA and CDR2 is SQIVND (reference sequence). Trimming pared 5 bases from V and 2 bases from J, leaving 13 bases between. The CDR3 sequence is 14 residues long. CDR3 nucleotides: TGTGCCAGTAGTTTAGCCGGAGGCGCCTACGAGCAGTACTTC. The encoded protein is CASSLAGGAYEQYF.

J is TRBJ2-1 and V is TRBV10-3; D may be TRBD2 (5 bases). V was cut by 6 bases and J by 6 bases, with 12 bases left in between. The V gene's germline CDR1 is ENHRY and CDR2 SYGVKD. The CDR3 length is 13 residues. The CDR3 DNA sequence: TGTGCCATCAGAGATAGGGAGATCAATGAGCAGTTCTTC. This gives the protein CAIRDREINEQFF.

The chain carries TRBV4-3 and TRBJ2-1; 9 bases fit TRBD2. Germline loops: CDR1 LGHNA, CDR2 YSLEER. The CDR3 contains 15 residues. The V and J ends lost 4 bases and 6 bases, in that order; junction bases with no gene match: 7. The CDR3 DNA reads TGCGCCAGCAGCCGATGGCGGGGGGGCCCCAATGAGCAGTTCTTC. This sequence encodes CASSRWRGGPNEQFF.

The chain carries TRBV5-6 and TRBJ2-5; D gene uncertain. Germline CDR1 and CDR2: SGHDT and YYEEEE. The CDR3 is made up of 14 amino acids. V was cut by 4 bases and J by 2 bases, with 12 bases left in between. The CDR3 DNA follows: TGTGCCAGCAGCATCGGGTCCTTACAAGAGACCCAGTACTTC. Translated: CASSIGSLQETQYF.

CDR3 sequence reads: CASSQNDSGTSGQETQYF. Written as DNA, the CDR3 is TGCGCCAGCAGCCAAAATGATAGCGGGACTAGCGGTCAAGAGACCCAGTACTTC. The V and J genes are TRBV4-3 and TRBJ2-5, with 11 bases lining up with TRBD2. Germline CDR1 reads LGHNA; CDR2 reads YSLEER. After removal of 2 bases from V and 2 bases from J, the junction contained 10 bases not matched to a gene. This CDR3 has 18 amino acids.

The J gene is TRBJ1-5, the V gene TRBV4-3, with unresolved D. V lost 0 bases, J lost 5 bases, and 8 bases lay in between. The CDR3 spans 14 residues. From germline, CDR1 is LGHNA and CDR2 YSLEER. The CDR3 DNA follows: TGCGCCAGCAGCCAAGACGCGATGGATCAGCCCCAGCATTTT. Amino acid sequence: CASSQDAMDQPQHF.

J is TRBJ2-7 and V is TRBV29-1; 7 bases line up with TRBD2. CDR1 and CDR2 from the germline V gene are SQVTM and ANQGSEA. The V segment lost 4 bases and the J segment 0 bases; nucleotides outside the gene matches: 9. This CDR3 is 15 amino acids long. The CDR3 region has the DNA TGCAGCGTTGGGGGCCTCGGGGGGAGCTCCTACGAGCAGTACTTC. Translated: CSVGGLGGSSYEQYF.

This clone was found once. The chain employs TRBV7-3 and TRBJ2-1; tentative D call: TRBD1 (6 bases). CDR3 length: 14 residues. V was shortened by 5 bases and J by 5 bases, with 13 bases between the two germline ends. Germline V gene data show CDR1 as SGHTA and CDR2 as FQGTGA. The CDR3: CASSPGRGHNEQFF. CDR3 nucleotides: TGTGCCAGCAGCCCAGGCAGGGGCCACAATGAGCAGTTCTTC.

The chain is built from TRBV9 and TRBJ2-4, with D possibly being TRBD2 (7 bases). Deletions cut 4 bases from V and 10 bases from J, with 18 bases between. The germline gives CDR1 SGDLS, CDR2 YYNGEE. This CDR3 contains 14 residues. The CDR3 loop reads CASSPTGGPGIQYF. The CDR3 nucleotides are TGTGCCAGCAGCCCAACCGGGGGGCCAGGGATTCAGTACTTC.

The CDR3 spells CAISESLPGLAPYEQYF. The CDR3 DNA is TGTGCCATCAGTGAGTCGCTTCCGGGACTAGCGCCTTACGAGCAGTACTTC. This chain connects TRBV10-3 to TRBJ2-7, with 10 bases identical to TRBD2. This CDR3 has 17 amino acids. With V trimmed by 0 bases and J by 4 bases, 9 bases remained unmatched. Germline V lookup: CDR1 ENHRY, CDR2 SYGVKD.

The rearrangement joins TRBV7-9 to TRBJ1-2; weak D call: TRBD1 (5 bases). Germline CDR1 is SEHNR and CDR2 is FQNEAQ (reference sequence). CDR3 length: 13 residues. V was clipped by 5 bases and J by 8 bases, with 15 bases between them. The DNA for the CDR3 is TGTGCCAGCAGCCCGCGGGGGACGGCCGGCTACACCTTC. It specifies CASSPRGTAGYTF.

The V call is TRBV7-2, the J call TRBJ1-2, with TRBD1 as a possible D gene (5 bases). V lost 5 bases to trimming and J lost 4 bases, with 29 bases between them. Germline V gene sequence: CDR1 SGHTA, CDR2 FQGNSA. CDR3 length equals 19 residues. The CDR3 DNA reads TGTGCCAGCAGCCTCCGACGGGGACTGTCCCCGCCCGAGGGCTATGGCTACACCTTC. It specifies CASSLRRGLSPPEGYGYTF.

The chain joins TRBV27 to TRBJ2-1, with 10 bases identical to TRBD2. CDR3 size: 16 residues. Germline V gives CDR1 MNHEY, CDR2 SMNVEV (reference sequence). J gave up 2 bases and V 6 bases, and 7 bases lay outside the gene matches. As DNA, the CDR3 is TGTGCCAGCAGAAAACGGACTAGCGGAACCTACAATGAGCAGTTCTTC. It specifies CASRKRTSGTYNEQFF.

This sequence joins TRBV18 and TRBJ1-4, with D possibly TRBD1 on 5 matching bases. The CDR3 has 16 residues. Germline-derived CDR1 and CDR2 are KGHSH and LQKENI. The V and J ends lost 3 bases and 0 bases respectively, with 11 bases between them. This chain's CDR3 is CASSPADRATNEKLFF. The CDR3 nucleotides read TGTGCCAGCTCACCCGCAGACAGAGCAACTAATGAAAAACTGTTTTTT.

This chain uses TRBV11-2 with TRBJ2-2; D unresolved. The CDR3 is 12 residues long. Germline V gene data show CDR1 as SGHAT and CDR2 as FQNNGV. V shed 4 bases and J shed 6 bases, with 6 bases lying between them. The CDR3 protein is CASSSNPGELFF. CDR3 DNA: TGTGCCAGCAGCTCTAACCCCGGGGAGCTGTTTTTT.

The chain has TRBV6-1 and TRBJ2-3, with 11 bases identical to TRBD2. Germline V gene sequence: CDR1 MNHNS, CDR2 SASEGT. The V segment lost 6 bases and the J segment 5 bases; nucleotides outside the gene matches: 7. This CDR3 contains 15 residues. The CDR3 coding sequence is TGTGCCAGCAGACCGGGACTAGCGGATTTAGATACGCAGTATTTT. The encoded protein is CASRPGLADLDTQYF.

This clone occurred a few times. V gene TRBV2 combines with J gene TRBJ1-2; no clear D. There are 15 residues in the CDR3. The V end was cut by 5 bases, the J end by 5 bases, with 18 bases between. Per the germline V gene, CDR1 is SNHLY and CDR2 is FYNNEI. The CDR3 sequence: CASSPQEAVDYGYTF. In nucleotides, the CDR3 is TGTGCCAGCAGTCCCCAGGAGGCAGTTGATTATGGCTACACCTTC.

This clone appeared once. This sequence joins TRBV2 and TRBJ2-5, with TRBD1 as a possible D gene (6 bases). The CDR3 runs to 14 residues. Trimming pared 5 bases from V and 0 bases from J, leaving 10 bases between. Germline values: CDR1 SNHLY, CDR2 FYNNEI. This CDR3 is CASSPWTDQETQYF. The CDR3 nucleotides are TGTGCCAGCAGTCCCTGGACAGACCAAGAGACCCAGTACTTC. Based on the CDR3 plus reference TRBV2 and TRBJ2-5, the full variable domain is EPEVTQTPSHQVTQMGQEVILRCVPISNHLYFYWYRQILGQKVEFLVSFYNNEISEKSEIFDDQFSVERPDGSNFTLKIRSTKLEDSAMYFCASSPWTDQETQYFGPGTRLLVL.

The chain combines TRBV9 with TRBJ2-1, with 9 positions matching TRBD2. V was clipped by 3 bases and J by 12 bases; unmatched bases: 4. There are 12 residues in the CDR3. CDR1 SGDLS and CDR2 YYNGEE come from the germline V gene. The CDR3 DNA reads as TGTGCCAGCAGCGCAGGTAGCGGGGGGCAGTTCTTC. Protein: CASSAGSGGQFF.